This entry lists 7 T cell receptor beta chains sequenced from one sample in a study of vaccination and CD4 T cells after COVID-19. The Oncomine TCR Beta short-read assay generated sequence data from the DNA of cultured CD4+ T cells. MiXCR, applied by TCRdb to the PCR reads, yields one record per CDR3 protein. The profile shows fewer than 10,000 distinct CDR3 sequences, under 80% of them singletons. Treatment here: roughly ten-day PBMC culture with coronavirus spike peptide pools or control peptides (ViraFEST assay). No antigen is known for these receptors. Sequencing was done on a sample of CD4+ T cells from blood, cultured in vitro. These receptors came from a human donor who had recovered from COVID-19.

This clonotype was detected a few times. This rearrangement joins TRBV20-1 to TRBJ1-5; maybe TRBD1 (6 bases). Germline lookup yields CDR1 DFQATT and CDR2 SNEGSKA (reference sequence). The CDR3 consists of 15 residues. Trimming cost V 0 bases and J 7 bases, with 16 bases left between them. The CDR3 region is CSARDIRGLGQPQHF. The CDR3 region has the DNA TGCAGTGCTAGAGATATCCGGGGGCTCGGGCAGCCCCAGCATTTT.

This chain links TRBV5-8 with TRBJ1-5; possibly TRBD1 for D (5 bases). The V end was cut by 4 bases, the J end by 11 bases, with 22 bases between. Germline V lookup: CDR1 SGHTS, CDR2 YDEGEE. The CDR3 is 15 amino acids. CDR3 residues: CASSLGGYGAPSQHF. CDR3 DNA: TGTGCCAGCAGCCTCGGGGGGTACGGGGCCCCGTCCCAGCATTTT.

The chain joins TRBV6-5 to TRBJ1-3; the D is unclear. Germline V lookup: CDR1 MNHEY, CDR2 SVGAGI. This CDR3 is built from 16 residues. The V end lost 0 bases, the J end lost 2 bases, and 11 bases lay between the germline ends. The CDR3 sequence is CASSYSIRRAGNTIYF. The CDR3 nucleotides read TGTGCCAGCAGTTACTCGATCCGGAGGGCTGGAAACACCATATATTTT.

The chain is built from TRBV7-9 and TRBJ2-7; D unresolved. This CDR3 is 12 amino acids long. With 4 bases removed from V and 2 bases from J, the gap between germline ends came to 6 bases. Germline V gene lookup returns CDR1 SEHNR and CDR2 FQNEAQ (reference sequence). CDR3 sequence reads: CASSSQPYEQYF. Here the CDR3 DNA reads TGTGCCAGCAGCTCACAGCCCTACGAGCAGTACTTC.

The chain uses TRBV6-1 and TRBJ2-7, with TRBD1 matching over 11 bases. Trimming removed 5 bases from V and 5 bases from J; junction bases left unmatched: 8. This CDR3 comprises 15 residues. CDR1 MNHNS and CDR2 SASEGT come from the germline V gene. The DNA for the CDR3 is TGTGCCAGCAGTACCTGGGACAGGGGGACCCACGAGCAGTACTTC. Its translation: CASSTWDRGTHEQYF.

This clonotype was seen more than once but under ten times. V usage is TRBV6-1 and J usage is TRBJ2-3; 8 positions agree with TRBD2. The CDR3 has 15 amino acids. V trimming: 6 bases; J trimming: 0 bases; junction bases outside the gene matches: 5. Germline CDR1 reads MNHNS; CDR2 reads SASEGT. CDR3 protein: CASSRLAGSTDTQYF. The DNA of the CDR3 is TGTGCCAGCAGCCGGCTAGCGGGCAGCACAGATACGCAGTATTTT.

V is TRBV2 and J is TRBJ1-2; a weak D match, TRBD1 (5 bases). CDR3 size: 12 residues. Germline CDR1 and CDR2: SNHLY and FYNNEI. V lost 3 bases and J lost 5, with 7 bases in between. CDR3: CASSDEGYGYTF. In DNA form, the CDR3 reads TGTGCCAGCAGTGACGAGGGGTATGGCTACACCTTC.